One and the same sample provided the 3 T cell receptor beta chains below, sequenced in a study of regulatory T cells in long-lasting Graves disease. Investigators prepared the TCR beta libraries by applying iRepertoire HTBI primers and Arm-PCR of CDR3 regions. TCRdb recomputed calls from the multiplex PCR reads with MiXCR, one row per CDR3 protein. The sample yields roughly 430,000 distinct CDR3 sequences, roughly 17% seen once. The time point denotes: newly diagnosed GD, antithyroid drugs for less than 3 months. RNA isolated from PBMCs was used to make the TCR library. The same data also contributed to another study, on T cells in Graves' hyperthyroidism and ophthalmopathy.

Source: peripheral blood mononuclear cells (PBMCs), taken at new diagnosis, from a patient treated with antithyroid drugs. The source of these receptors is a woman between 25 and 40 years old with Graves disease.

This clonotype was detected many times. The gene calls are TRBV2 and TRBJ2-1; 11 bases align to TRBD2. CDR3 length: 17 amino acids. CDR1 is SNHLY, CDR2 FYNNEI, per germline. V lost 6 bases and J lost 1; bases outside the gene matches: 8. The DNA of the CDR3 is TGTGCCAGCAGCGCCGGGACTAGCGGAAATTCCTACAATGAGCAGTTCTTC. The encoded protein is CASSAGTSGNSYNEQFF.

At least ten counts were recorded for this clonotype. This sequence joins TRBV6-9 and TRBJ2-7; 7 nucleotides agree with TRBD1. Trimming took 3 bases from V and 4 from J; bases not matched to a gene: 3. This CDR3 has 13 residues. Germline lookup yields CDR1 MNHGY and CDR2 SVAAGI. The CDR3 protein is CASSYGTEYEQYF. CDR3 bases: TGTGCCAGCAGTTACGGGACAGAATACGAGCAGTACTTC.

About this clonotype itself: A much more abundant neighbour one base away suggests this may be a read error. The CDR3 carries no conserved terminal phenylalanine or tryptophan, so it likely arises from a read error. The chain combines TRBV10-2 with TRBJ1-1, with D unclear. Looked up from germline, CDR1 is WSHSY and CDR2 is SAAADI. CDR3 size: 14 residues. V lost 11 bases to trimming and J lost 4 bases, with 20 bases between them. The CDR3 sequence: CASKGSGESTEAFL. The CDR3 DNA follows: TGCGCCTCAAAGGGAAGTGGGGAGAGCACTGAAGCTTTCCTT.